Listed below are T cell receptor beta chains from one sample, sequenced in a study of PD-1 blockade in classical Hodgkin lymphoma. Repertoires were generated with immunoSEQ multiplex PCR, while TCRdb's copy carries only in-frame clones and drops some. Altogether around 3,000 clones are present, 84% being singletons, with the ten largest covering about 2.5%. Sample: CD4+ T cells from blood. The receptors here all came from a human donor with classical Hodgkin lymphoma. The CDR3 runs from the conserved cysteine through the conserved F or W. Size values are once, few and many counts, or a class for expanded clones, and some rows have none.

TRBJ1-2,TRBV4-1,-,CASSSQLYGYTF
TRBJ1-2,TRBV5-5,few,CAPREGGF
TRBJ1-2,TRBV5-4,-,CASSFGTGLYGYTF
TRBJ2-7,TRBV18,once,CASSNDGRLYEQYF
TRBJ2-5,TRBV6-5,-,CASSYTRGETQYF
TRBJ2-3,TRBV2,-,CASNRPGADTQYF
TRBJ2-5,TRBV18,-,CASSRPGFSETQYF
TRBJ2-1,TRBV5-8,once,CASSPLLRADNEQFF
TRBJ1-3,TRBV9,-,CASSDPGLPGSGNTIYF
TRBJ2-1,TRBV7-2,-,CASNPGGVGYNEQFF
TRBJ2-7,TRBV6-6,-,CASRGLASGEPYEQYF
TRBJ2-5,TRBV7-8,-,CASSLASTETQYF
TRBJ2-3,TRBV21-1,-,CASSNGRGGADTQYF
TRBJ2-1,TRBV7-6,once,CASSSDRGLNEQFF
TRBJ1-6,TRBV5-1,-,CASSLDADSPLHF
TRBJ2-3,TRBV6-4,-,CASSVDIGDTQYF
TRBJ1-1,TRBV10-3,-,CAIGSAEEAFF
TRBJ2-3,TRBV5-1,-,CASNLLAGVSDTQYF
TRBJ1-4,TRBV25-1,-,CASSGGWANEKLFF
TRBJ2-7,TRBV7-2,-,CASSPSLPSSYEQYF
TRBJ2-5,TRBV11-2,-,CASSLVPVWKEETQYF
TRBJ2-6,TRBV30,-,CAWRWPGLYSGANVLTF
TRBJ2-2,TRBV2,-,CASRGDGTGELFF